The TCR beta chain described here comes from a study of Graves' ophthalmopathy and Graves' hyperthyroidism. RNA transcripts yielded amplified TCR beta CDR3 regions. Amplification began with first-round RT-PCR using HTBI primers, then second-round multiplex PCR was performed. TCRdb processed the multiplex PCR reads anew with MiXCR; each CDR3 protein has one entry. The repertoire holds 650,000 to 900,000 distinct CDR3 sequences, with 40% as singletons. This CDR3 spans 16 amino acids. The trim removed 3 bases at V and 11 bases at J, leaving 14 bases unmatched. CDR1 and CDR2 (germline): SNHLY, FYNNEI. V usage is TRBV2 and J usage is TRBJ1-5, with TRBD1 matching over 9 bases. The sequenced material came from peripheral blood. The clonotype comes from an adult man with Graves' ophthalmopathy. The CDR3 spells CASSDRDRAAQETQHF. The CDR3 DNA sequence: TGTGCCAGCAGTGACCGGGACAGGGCCGCCCAAGAGACCCAGCATTTT.